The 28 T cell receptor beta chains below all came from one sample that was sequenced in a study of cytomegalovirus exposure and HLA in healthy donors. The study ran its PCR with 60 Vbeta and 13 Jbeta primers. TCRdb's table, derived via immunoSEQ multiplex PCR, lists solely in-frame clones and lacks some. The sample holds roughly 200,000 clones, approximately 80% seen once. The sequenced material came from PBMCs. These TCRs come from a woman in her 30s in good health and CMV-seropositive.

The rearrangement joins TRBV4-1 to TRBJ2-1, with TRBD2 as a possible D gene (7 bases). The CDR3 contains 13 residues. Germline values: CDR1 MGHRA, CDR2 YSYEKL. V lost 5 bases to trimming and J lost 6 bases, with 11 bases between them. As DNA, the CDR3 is TGCGCCAGCAGCGGGGGGGCTGGCAATGAGCAGTTCTTC. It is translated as CASSGGAGNEQFF.

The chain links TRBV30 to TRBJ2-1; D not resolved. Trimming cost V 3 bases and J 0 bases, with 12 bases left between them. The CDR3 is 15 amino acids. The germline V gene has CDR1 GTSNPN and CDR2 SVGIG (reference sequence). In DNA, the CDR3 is TGTGCCTGGAGCAAGACCCCTAGCTCCTACAATGAGCAGTTCTTC. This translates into CAWSKTPSSYNEQFF. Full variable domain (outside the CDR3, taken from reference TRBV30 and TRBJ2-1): SQTIHQWPATLVQPVGSPLSLECTVEGTSNPNLYWYRQAAGRGLQLLFYSVGIGQISSEVPQNLSASRPQDRQFILSSKKLLLSDSGFYLCAWSKTPSSYNEQFFGPGTRLTVL.

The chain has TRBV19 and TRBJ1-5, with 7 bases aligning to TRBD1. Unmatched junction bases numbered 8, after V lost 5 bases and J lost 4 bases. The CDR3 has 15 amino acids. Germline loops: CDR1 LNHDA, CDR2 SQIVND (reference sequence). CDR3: CASSPTGLGNQPQHF. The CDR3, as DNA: TGTGCCAGTAGTCCGACAGGGTTGGGGAATCAGCCCCAGCATTTT.

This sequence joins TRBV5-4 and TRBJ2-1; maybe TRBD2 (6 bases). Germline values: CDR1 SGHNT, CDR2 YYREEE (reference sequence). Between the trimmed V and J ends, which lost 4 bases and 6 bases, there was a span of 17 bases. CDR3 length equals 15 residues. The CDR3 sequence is CASSPWSGGSNEQFF. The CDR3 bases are TGTGCCAGCAGCCCCTGGTCCGGGGGATCCAATGAGCAGTTCTTC.

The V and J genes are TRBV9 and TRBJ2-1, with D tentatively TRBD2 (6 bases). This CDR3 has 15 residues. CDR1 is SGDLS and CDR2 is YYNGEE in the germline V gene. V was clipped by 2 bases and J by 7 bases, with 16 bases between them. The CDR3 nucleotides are TGTGCCAGCAGCGTCCATGCCGGGACTGAAAATGAGCAGTTCTTC. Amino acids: CASSVHAGTENEQFF.

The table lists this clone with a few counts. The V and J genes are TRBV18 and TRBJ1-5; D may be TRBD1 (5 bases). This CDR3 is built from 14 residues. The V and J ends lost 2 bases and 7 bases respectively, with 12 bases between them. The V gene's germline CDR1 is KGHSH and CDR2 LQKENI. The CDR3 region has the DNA TGTGCCAGCTCACCAACGCCCCGGGGGCAGCCCCAGCATTTT. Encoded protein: CASSPTPRGQPQHF.

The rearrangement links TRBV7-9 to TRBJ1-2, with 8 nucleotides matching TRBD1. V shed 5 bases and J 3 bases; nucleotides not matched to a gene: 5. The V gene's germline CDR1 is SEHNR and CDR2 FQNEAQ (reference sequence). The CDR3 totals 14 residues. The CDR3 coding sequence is TGTGCCAGCAGCCTACCGACAGGGGACTATGGCTACACCTTC. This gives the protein CASSLPTGDYGYTF.

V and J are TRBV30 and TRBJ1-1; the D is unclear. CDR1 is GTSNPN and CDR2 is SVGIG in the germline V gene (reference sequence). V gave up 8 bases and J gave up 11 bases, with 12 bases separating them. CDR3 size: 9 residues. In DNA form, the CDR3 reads TGTGCCGCATACTACCCGGCTTTCTTT. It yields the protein CAAYYPAFF.

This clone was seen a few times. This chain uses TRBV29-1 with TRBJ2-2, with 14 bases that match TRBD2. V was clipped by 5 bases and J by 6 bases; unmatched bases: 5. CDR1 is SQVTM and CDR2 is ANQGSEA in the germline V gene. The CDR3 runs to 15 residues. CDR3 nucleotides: TGCAGCGTTAGAGGACTAGCGGGGGGCCCCGGGGAGCTGTTTTTT. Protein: CSVRGLAGGPGELFF.

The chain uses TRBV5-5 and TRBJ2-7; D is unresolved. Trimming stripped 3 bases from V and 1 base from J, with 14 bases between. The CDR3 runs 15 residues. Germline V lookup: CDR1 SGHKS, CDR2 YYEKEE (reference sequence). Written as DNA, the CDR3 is TGTGCCAGCAGCTCCAGGCTATCATCTTCCTACGAGCAGTACTTC. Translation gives CASSSRLSSSYEQYF. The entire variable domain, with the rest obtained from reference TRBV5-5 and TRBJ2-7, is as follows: DAGVTQSPTHLIKTRGQQVTLRCSPISGHKSVSWYQQVLGQGPQFIFQYYEKEERGRGNFPDRFSARQFPNYSSELNVNALLLGDSALYLCASSSRLSSSYEQYFGPGTRLTVT.

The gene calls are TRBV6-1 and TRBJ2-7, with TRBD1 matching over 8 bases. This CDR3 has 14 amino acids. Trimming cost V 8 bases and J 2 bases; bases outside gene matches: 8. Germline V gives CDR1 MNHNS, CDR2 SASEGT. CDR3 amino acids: CASSPGTGPYEQYF. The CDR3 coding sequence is TGTGCCAGCTCTCCTGGGACAGGACCCTACGAGCAGTACTTC.

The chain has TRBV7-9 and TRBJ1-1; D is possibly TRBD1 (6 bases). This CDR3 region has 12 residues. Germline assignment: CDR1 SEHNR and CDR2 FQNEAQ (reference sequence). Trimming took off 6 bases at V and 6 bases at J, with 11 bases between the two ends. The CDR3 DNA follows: TGTGCCAGCAGGGAACAGGGTGCTGAAGCTTTCTTT. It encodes CASREQGAEAFF. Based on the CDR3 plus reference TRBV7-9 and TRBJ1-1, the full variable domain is DTGVSQNPRHKITKRGQNVTFRCDPISEHNRLYWYRQTLGQGPEFLTYFQNEAQLEKSRLLSDRFSAERPKGSFSTLEIQRTEQGDSAMYLCASREQGAEAFFGQGTRLTVV.

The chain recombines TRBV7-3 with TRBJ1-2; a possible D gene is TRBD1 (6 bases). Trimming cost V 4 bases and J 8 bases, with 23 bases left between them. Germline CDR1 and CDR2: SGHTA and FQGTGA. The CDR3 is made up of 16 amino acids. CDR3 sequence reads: CASSSGTGGGSGGYTF. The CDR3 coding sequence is TGTGCCAGCAGCTCCGGAACTGGGGGCGGGAGTGGAGGCTACACCTTC.

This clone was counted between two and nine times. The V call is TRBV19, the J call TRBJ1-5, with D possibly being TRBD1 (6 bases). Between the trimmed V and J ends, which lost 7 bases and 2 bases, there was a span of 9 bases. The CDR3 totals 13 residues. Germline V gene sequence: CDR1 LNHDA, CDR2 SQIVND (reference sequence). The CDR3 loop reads CASKQGGNQPQHF. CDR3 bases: TGTGCCAGTAAACAGGGCGGCAATCAGCCCCAGCATTTT. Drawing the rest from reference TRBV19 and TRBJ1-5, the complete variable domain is DGGITQSPKYLFRKEGQNVTLSCEQNLNHDAMYWYRQDPGQGLRLIYYSQIVNDFQKGDIAEGYSVSREKKESFPLTVTSAQKNPTAFYLCASKQGGNQPQHFGDGTRLSIL.

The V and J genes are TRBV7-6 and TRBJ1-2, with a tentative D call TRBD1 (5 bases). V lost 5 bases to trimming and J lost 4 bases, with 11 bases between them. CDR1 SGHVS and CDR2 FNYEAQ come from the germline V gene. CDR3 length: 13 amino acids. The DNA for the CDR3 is TGTGCCAGCAGCATGCAAAGGGGCTATGGCTACACCTTC. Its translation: CASSMQRGYGYTF.

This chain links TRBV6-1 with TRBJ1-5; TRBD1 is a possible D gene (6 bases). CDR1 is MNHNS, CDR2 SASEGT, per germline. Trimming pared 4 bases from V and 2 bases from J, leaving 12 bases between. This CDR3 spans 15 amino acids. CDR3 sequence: CASSVRGFGNQPQHF. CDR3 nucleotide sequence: TGTGCCAGCAGTGTCAGGGGTTTTGGCAATCAGCCCCAGCATTTT.

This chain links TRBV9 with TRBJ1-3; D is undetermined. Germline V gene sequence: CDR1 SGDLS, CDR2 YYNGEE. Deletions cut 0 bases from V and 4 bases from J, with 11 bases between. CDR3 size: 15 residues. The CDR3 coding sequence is TGTGCCAGCAGCGTAGACCCGGCAGGAGGAAACACCATATATTTT. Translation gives CASSVDPAGGNTIYF.

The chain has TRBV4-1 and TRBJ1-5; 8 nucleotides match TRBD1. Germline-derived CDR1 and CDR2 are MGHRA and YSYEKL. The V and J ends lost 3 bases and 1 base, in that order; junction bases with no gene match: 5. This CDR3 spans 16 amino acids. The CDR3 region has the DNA TGCGCCAGCAGCCATATAAACAGGGGGAGCAATCAGCCCCAGCATTTT. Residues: CASSHINRGSNQPQHF.

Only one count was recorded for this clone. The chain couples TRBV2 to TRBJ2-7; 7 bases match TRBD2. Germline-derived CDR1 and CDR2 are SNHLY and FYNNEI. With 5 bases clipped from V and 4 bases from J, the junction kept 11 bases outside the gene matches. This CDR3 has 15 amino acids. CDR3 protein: CASSWRGRGRYEQYF. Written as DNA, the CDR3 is TGTGCCAGCAGTTGGCGGGGGAGGGGTAGATACGAGCAGTACTTC.

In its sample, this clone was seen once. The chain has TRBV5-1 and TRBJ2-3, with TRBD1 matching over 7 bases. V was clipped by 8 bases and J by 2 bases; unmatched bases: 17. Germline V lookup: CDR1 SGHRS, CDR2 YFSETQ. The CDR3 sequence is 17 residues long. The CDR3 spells CASSRIRDSRSTDTQYF. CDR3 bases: TGCGCCAGTAGTAGGATCCGGGACAGCAGGTCCACAGATACGCAGTATTTT.

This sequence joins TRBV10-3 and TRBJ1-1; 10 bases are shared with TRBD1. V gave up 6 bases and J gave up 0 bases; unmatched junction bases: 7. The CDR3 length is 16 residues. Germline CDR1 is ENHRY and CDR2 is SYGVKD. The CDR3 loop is CAIRDRDRGMNTEAFF. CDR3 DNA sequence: TGTGCCATCAGGGACCGGGACAGGGGCATGAACACTGAAGCTTTCTTT.

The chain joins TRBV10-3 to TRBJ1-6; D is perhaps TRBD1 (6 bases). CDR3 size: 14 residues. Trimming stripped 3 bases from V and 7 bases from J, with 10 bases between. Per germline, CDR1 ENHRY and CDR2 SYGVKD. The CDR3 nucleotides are TGTGCCATCAGTGAAGGTCAGGGGAATTCACCCCTCCACTTT. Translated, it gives CAISEGQGNSPLHF.

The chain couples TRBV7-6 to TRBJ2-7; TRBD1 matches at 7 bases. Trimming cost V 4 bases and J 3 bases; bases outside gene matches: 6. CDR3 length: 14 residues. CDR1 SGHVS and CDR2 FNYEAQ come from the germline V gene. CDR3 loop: CASSSGGRRYEQYF. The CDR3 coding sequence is TGTGCCAGCAGCTCAGGGGGTCGCCGCTACGAGCAGTACTTC.

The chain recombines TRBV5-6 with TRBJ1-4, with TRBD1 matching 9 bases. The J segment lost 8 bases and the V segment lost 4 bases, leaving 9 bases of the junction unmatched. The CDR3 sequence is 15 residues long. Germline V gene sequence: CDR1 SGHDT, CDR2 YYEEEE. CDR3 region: CASSPAGTGREKLFF. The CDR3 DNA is TGTGCCAGCAGCCCGGCCGGGACAGGGAGGGAAAAACTGTTTTTT.

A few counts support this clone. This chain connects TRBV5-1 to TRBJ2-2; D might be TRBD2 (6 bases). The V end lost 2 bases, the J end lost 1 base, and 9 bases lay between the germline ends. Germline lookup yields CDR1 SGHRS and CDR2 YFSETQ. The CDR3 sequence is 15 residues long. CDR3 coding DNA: TGCGCCAGCAGCTTAGGCGGGGTGAACACCGGGGAGCTGTTTTTT. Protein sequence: CASSLGGVNTGELFF.

The CDR3, as DNA: TGTGCCACCAGCGGAACAGGGGTTGGCTTAGCTAACTATGGCTACACCTTC. This encodes CATSGTGVGLANYGYTF. The chain has TRBV15 and TRBJ1-2, with TRBD1 matching over 7 bases. V gave up 5 bases and J gave up 0 bases; unmatched junction bases: 12. Germline loops: CDR1 LNHNV, CDR2 YYDKDF (reference sequence). The CDR3 runs 17 residues.

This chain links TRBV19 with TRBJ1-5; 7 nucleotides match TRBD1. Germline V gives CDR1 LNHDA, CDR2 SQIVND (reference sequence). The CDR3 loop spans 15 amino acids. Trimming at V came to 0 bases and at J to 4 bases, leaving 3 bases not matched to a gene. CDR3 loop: CASSIDGTANQPQHF. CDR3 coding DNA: TGTGCCAGTAGTATAGATGGGACAGCTAATCAGCCCCAGCATTTT.

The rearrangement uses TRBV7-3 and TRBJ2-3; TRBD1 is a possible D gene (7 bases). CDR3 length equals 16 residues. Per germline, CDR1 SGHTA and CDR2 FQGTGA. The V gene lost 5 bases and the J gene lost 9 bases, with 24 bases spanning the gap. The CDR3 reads CASSLGGGNAQGTQYF. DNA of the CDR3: TGTGCCAGCAGCCTAGGGGGCGGGAACGCACAGGGGACGCAGTATTTT.